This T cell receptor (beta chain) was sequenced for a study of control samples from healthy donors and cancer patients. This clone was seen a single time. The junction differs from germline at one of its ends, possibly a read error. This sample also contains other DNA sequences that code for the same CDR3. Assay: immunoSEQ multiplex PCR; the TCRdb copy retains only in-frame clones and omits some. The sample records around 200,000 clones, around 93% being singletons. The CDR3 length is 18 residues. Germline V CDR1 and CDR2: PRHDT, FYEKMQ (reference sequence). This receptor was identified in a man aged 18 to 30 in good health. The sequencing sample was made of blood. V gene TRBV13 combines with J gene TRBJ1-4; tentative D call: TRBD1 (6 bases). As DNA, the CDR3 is TGCGCCAGCAGCCGGGGGGGGACATTCCCTGCAACTAATGAAAAACTGTTTTTT. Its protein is CASSRGGTFPATNEKLFF.